The 28 T cell receptor beta chains presented below share a single source sample, sequenced in a study of T-cell memory formation after mild COVID-19. TCRdb re-derived calls from the 5' RACE reads in MiXCR, one entry per CDR3 protein. The data contain hundreds of thousands of distinct CDR3 sequences, 15% to 20% of them singletons. Sequencing input: PBMCs or a T cell subset sorted from them (not recorded which). The receptors were gathered from an adult woman who had mild COVID-19 (a few samples of this study predate the infection). Cell type and time point are not known.

This clonotype was picked up a small number of times. The V and J genes are TRBV9 and TRBJ1-2, with D possibly TRBD1 on 5 matching bases. The germline gives CDR1 SGDLS, CDR2 YYNGEE. Trimming pared 4 bases from V and 0 bases from J, leaving 7 bases between. The CDR3 extends over 13 amino acids. The CDR3 sequence: CASSPGTNYGYTF. The DNA for the CDR3 is TGTGCCAGCAGCCCAGGGACTAACTATGGCTACACCTTC.

The gene calls are TRBV4-2 and TRBJ2-3; 10 bases line up with TRBD2. The CDR3 totals 16 residues. Germline V gene sequence: CDR1 LGHNA, CDR2 YNFKEQ. V was pared by 1 base and J by 2 bases, with 3 bases of the junction left unmatched. The CDR3 DNA is TGTGCCAGCAGCCAAGTTCTAGCGGGGGACACAGATACGCAGTATTTT. This encodes CASSQVLAGDTDTQYF.

In its sample, this clonotype was seen a few times. The rearrangement joins TRBV20-1 to TRBJ2-5, with a weak D call TRBD1 (6 bases). The CDR3 loop spans 15 amino acids. Trimming removed 6 bases from V and 2 bases from J, with 19 bases in between. The germline V gene has CDR1 DFQATT and CDR2 SNEGSKA (reference sequence). This CDR3 is CSASPAAGEQETQYF. The CDR3, as DNA: TGCAGTGCCTCACCGGCGGCAGGGGAACAAGAGACCCAGTACTTC.

V and J are TRBV5-1 and TRBJ1-5; D is ambiguous. Germline V gene data show CDR1 as SGHRS and CDR2 as YFSETQ. This CDR3 has 15 residues. Deletions cut 0 bases from V and 4 bases from J, with 11 bases between. CDR3 sequence (DNA): TGCGCCAGCAGCTTGGACGGGAATATAAATCAGCCCCAGCATTTT. Protein: CASSLDGNINQPQHF.

The genes are TRBV5-6 and TRBJ2-7; TRBD2 agrees at 9 bases. Germline loops: CDR1 SGHDT, CDR2 YYEEEE. There are 15 residues in the CDR3. The J segment lost 2 bases and the V segment lost 4 bases, leaving 7 bases of the junction unmatched. The CDR3, as DNA: TGTGCCAGCAGCACCATGGCTAGCGGGACCTACGAGCAGTACTTC. Protein product: CASSTMASGTYEQYF.

The sample holds a few counts of this clonotype. V is TRBV5-6 and J is TRBJ1-4; D not certain. V lost 0 bases and J lost 5, with 11 bases in between. The germline gives CDR1 SGHDT, CDR2 YYEEEE. The CDR3 is 15 amino acids. The CDR3 here is CASSLGFRPNEKLFF. CDR3 bases: TGTGCCAGCAGCTTGGGTTTTCGTCCAAATGAAAAACTGTTTTTT.

This chain joins TRBV5-6 and TRBJ1-1; 9 bases map to TRBD1. Germline CDR1 is SGHDT and CDR2 is YYEEEE. V lost 2 bases to trimming and J lost 1 base; unmatched junction nucleotides: 18. The CDR3 sequence is 20 residues long. The DNA for the CDR3 is TGTGCCAGCAGCTTATTAGCCCTATCGGTACAGGGGGCTGAGAACACTGAAGCTTTCTTT. Encoded protein: CASSLLALSVQGAENTEAFF.

This clonotype was seen only a few times. The J gene is TRBJ2-3, the V gene TRBV6-5; maybe TRBD2 (6 bases). From germline, CDR1 is MNHEY and CDR2 SVGAGI. Trimming cost V 5 bases and J 0 bases, with 15 bases left between them. CDR3 length: 16 residues. CDR3 sequence (DNA): TGTGCCAGCAGTCCACTTTCGGGGGAAAGCACAGATACGCAGTATTTT. Its translation is CASSPLSGESTDTQYF.

J is TRBJ1-1 and V is TRBV5-4; TRBD1 agrees at 7 bases. The CDR3 extends over 13 amino acids. V was pared by 4 bases and J by 8 bases, with 8 bases of the junction left unmatched. Germline V lookup: CDR1 SGHNT, CDR2 YYREEE (reference sequence). CDR3 DNA sequence: TGTGCCAGCAGCCCTTACAACAGGGGAGAAGCTTTCTTT. This translates into CASSPYNRGEAFF.

The chain recombines TRBV9 with TRBJ2-5; D possibly corresponds to TRBD2 (7 bases). Germline lookup yields CDR1 SGDLS and CDR2 YYNGEE. Trimming removed 4 bases from V and 4 bases from J, with 17 bases in between. The CDR3 length is 15 residues. CDR3 DNA sequence: TGTGCCAGCAGCCCGGGGGGCCCTTCGGGAGAGACCCAGTACTTC. Protein sequence: CASSPGGPSGETQYF.

The V call is TRBV4-1, the J call TRBJ2-1; D may be TRBD2 (7 bases). CDR1 is MGHRA, CDR2 YSYEKL, per germline. V was clipped by 4 bases and J by 9 bases, with 25 bases between them. The CDR3 has 17 amino acids. This chain's CDR3 is CASSPLGPGGRNSEQFF. DNA of the CDR3: TGCGCCAGCAGCCCGCTAGGTCCCGGGGGGCGAAATAGTGAGCAGTTCTTC.

This clonotype came up a few times. This rearrangement joins TRBV3-1 to TRBJ1-2, with D hard to call. Germline V gene lookup returns CDR1 LGHDT and CDR2 YNNKEL (reference sequence). Trimming pared 1 base from V and 4 bases from J, leaving 13 bases between. CDR3 size: 15 residues. The CDR3: CASSQVATGSYGYTF. The CDR3 nucleotides read TGTGCCAGCAGCCAAGTGGCGACGGGATCCTATGGCTACACCTTC. Complete variable domain (other parts from reference TRBV3-1 and TRBJ1-2): DTAVSQTPKYLVTQMGNDKSIKCEQNLGHDTMYWYKQDSKKFLKIMFSYNNKELIINETVPNRFSPKSPDKAHLNLHINSLELGDSAVYFCASSQVATGSYGYTFGSGTRLTVV.

As to this clonotype: The CDR3 end shows no conserved phenylalanine or tryptophan, and so a read error is likely. CDR3 loop: CASSFGGGNYNEQFL. CDR3 coding DNA: TGCGCCAGCAGCTTTGGCGGGGGGAATTACAATGAGCAGTTCTTA. The V call is TRBV5-1, the J call TRBJ2-1; 8 bases map to TRBD2. This CDR3 has 15 amino acids. Germline values: CDR1 SGHRS, CDR2 YFSETQ. V lost 2 bases to trimming and J lost 4 bases; unmatched junction nucleotides: 5.

This clonotype was picked up one time. The CDR3 DNA sequence: TGTGCCAGCTCCCCTCGGACTAGACTCTACGAGCAGTACTTC. Encoded protein: CASSPRTRLYEQYF. This chain joins TRBV12-3 or TRBV12-4 and TRBJ2-7, with 7 bases aligning to TRBD2. The CDR3 runs 14 residues. The J segment lost 3 bases and the V segment lost 8 bases, leaving 10 bases of the junction unmatched.

There are a few counts of this clonotype. This chain uses TRBV9 with TRBJ2-7; D unresolved. V lost 0 bases and J lost 9, with 16 bases in between. The CDR3 has 14 residues. Germline V CDR1 and CDR2: SGDLS, YYNGEE. As DNA, the CDR3 is TGTGCCAGCAGCGTAGATGGCGGATCTACGGGGCAGTACTTC. Translated, it gives CASSVDGGSTGQYF.

This clonotype has more than one count but fewer than ten. The rearrangement joins TRBV30 to TRBJ1-1; perhaps TRBD1 as D (5 bases). Germline V gene sequence: CDR1 GTSNPN, CDR2 SVGIG (reference sequence). The CDR3 loop spans 13 amino acids. V shed 1 base and J shed 4 bases, with 10 bases lying between them. The CDR3 is CAWSEEGLTEAFF. The CDR3 DNA is TGTGCCTGGAGTGAAGAGGGGCTCACTGAAGCTTTCTTT.

This clonotype was seen only a few times. The genes are TRBV10-3 and TRBJ2-1, with TRBD2 matching over 12 bases. The CDR3 has 16 amino acids. Per the germline V gene, CDR1 is ENHRY and CDR2 is SYGVKD. After removal of 4 bases from V and 10 bases from J, the junction contained 11 bases not matched to a gene. CDR3 DNA: TGTGCCATCAGTGGCCCGAGACTAGCGGGAGTCGGCGAGCAGTTCTTC. Encoded protein: CAISGPRLAGVGEQFF.

This chain uses TRBV20-1 with TRBJ2-5; 7 bases are a match to TRBD1. J was trimmed by 4 bases and V by 1 base; bases with no gene match: 0. This CDR3 comprises 12 residues. Germline loops: CDR1 DFQATT, CDR2 SNEGSKA (reference sequence). CDR3 sequence (DNA): TGCAGTGCTAGAGCAGGGGGAGAGACCCAGTACTTC. Its protein product is CSARAGGETQYF.

The V and J genes are TRBV9 and TRBJ2-2; either TRBD1 or TRBD2 may supply D (5 bases each). Germline CDR1 SGDLS, CDR2 YYNGEE. CDR3 size: 15 residues. The V end was cut by 4 bases, the J end by 3 bases, with 13 bases between. The CDR3 sequence is CASSPTGADTGELFF. CDR3 nucleotide sequence: TGTGCCAGCAGCCCCACCGGGGCGGACACCGGGGAGCTGTTTTTT.

J is TRBJ2-1 and V is TRBV11-3; 8 positions match TRBD2. Germline V gene sequence: CDR1 SGHNT, CDR2 YENEEA. With V trimmed by 5 bases and J by 8 bases, 8 bases remained unmatched. The CDR3 consists of 14 residues. In DNA, the CDR3 is TGTGCCAGCAGCCGGGGACTAGTTTCGGATGAGCAGTTCTTC. Translated: CASSRGLVSDEQFF.

This clonotype was observed a handful of times. The CDR3 DNA sequence: TGTGCCAGCAGCTTAATGCTGCGTACCTACGAGCAGTACTTC. This encodes CASSLMLRTYEQYF. This chain connects TRBV7-9 to TRBJ2-7; D unclear. Germline CDR1 reads SEHNR; CDR2 reads FQNEAQ (reference sequence). CDR3 length equals 14 residues. V lost 2 bases and J 2 bases, leaving 10 bases between the germline ends.

The chain joins TRBV6-6 to TRBJ2-7; 7 positions match TRBD2. Trimming removed 7 bases from V and 7 bases from J; junction bases left unmatched: 10. Germline V gives CDR1 MNHNY, CDR2 SVGAGI (reference sequence). The length of the CDR3 is 13 residues. CDR3 region: CASTLAVDGEQYF. The CDR3, as DNA: TGTGCCAGCACTCTAGCGGTCGATGGGGAGCAGTACTTC.

The gene calls are TRBV4-1 and TRBJ1-1; D is uncertain. Germline V gene lookup returns CDR1 MGHRA and CDR2 YSYEKL. This CDR3 region has 15 residues. Trimming cost V 1 base and J 7 bases, with 16 bases left between them. This CDR3 is CASSQGPRILGEAFF. CDR3 sequence (DNA): TGCGCCAGCAGCCAAGGCCCCAGGATCCTTGGTGAAGCTTTCTTT.

The chain is built from TRBV2 and TRBJ2-1; D possibly uses TRBD1 or TRBD2 (6 bases each). V was cut by 4 bases and J by 4 bases, with 17 bases left in between. The CDR3 is made up of 16 amino acids. The germline V gene has CDR1 SNHLY and CDR2 FYNNEI. CDR3 bases: TGTGCCAGCAGTGCCTTAATGGGGGGCGCGTACAATGAGCAGTTCTTC. This translates into CASSALMGGAYNEQFF.

V usage is TRBV5-6 and J usage is TRBJ1-1; D possibly corresponds to TRBD1 (6 bases). The V and J ends lost 4 bases and 0 bases respectively, with 19 bases between them. Germline-derived CDR1 and CDR2 are SGHDT and YYEEEE. CDR3 length: 17 amino acids. CDR3 nucleotides: TGTGCCAGCAGCAGTGGACAGCAGCCTTACCTGAACACTGAAGCTTTCTTT. Translating gives CASSSGQQPYLNTEAFF. Based on the CDR3 plus reference TRBV5-6 and TRBJ1-1, the full variable domain is DAGVTQSPTHLIKTRGQQVTLRCSPKSGHDTVSWYQQALGQGPQFIFQYYEEEERQRGNFPDRFSGHQFPNYSSELNVNALLLGDSALYLCASSSGQQPYLNTEAFFGQGTRLTVV.

The V and J genes are TRBV5-1 and TRBJ2-2; 8 bases are shared with TRBD2. After removal of 0 bases from V and 3 bases from J, the junction contained 7 bases not matched to a gene. This CDR3 contains 17 residues. The germline gives CDR1 SGHRS, CDR2 YFSETQ. In nucleotides, the CDR3 is TGCGCCAGCAGCTTGGAGCCAGCGGGGGTGGACACCGGGGAGCTGTTTTTT. This gives the protein CASSLEPAGVDTGELFF.

V and J are TRBV18 and TRBJ2-2; 7 nucleotides match TRBD1. J gave up 5 bases and V 3 bases, and 6 bases lay outside the gene matches. The CDR3 is 15 amino acids. Germline V gives CDR1 KGHSH, CDR2 LQKENI. Here the CDR3 DNA reads TGTGCCAGCTCACCCACGGACAGGCCGACCGGGGAGCTGTTTTTT. This codes for CASSPTDRPTGELFF.

This clonotype has a count of ten or more. The CDR3: CSVRSALEDEQYF. The CDR3 coding sequence is TGCAGCGTTAGGTCGGCTCTAGAGGACGAGCAGTACTTC. The rearrangement joins TRBV29-1 to TRBJ2-7; D gene unclear. This CDR3 spans 13 amino acids. CDR1 SQVTM and CDR2 ANQGSEA come from the germline V gene. Trimming shortened V by 5 bases and J by 5 bases, and 16 bases separated the two germline ends.